The clone carrying this T cell receptor (beta chain) came up many times. Its specificity is unknown. The data were taken from a study of T-cell reconstitution after alpha-beta-depleted transplantation in children. From germline, CDR1 is DFQATT and CDR2 SNEGSKA (reference sequence). V dropped 2 bases and J dropped 1 base, with 5 bases sitting between them. The CDR3 length is 12 residues. The study's findings and limits: From newly produced T cells came most of the T-cell counts and diversity one year after transplant.

The authors prepared the TCRbeta library with unique molecular identifiers. TCRdb called the PCR reads again in MiXCR, with one record for every CDR3 protein. The sample consists of over 450,000 distinct CDR3 sequences, 8% to 11% of them appearing once. This specimen was PBMCs, taken before TCRalphabeta/CD19-depleted stem cell transplant. The TCR sequence derives from a child aged 2-15 years with inherited bone marrow failure, due to receive a stem cell transplant. The chain uses TRBV20-1 and TRBJ1-1; D unclear. The CDR3 region is CSARTENTEAFF. CDR3 coding DNA: TGCAGTGCTAGAACAGAGAACACTGAAGCTTTCTTT.